One sample yielded the 15 T cell receptor beta chains listed below, sequenced in a study of blood T cell repertoires in COVID-19. TCRdb's copy holds only in-frame clones and misses some; the assay was immunoSEQ multiplex PCR. Of 150,000 to 200,000 clones listed, roughly 80% are singletons. Sequencing input: peripheral blood. These TCRs come from a woman aged 30 to 39 with acute or convalescent COVID-19.

The rearrangement links TRBV5-5 to TRBJ1-1; TRBD1 might be the D (6 bases). V dropped 4 bases and J dropped 3 bases, with 10 bases sitting between them. This CDR3 contains 13 residues. Germline assignment: CDR1 SGHKS and CDR2 YYEKEE (reference sequence). CDR3 amino acids: CASSLDSYTEAFF. CDR3 sequence (DNA): TGTGCCAGCAGCCTGGACAGCTACACTGAAGCTTTCTTT.

The J gene is TRBJ2-5, the V gene TRBV19, with D possibly matching TRBD2 (6 bases). In germline, CDR1 is LNHDA, CDR2 SQIVND (reference sequence). There are 14 residues in the CDR3. Trimming took 2 bases from V and 0 from J, leaving 7 bases between them. DNA for the CDR3: TGTGCCAGTAGTATAAGGGACTACCAAGAGACCCAGTACTTC. Protein product: CASSIRDYQETQYF.

The chain uses TRBV7-2 and TRBJ2-7; possible D gene TRBD2, 6 bases. The CDR3 extends over 15 amino acids. The V end was cut by 2 bases, the J end by 3 bases, with 14 bases between. Germline CDR1 and CDR2: SGHTA and FQGNSA. The CDR3 region has the DNA TGTGCCAGCAGCTTAAATTCGGACTACTACTACGAGCAGTACTTC. Its translation: CASSLNSDYYYEQYF. The whole variable domain, remainder taken from reference TRBV7-2 and TRBJ2-7, is GAGVSQSPSNKVTEKGKDVELRCDPISGHTALYWYRQSLGQGLEFLIYFQGNSAPDKSGLPSDRFSAERTGGSVSTLTIQRTQQEDSAVYLCASSLNSDYYYEQYFGPGTRLTVT.

This chain uses TRBV9 with TRBJ2-7, with 12 bases identical to TRBD2. Unmatched junction bases numbered 1, after V lost 0 bases and J lost 3 bases. CDR3 length: 15 residues. CDR1 and CDR2 from the germline V gene are SGDLS and YYNGEE. In DNA, the CDR3 is TGTGCCAGCAGCGTAGGGACTAGCGGGATCTACGAGCAGTACTTC. Amino acids: CASSVGTSGIYEQYF.

The V and J genes are TRBV27 and TRBJ2-2; no reliable D call. The V end lost 3 bases, the J end lost 5 bases, and 16 bases lay between the germline ends. From germline, CDR1 is MNHEY and CDR2 SMNVEV (reference sequence). CDR3 length equals 16 residues. CDR3 sequence reads: CASSFSHRTQTGELFF. The CDR3 DNA follows: TGTGCCAGCAGTTTTTCCCACAGAACACAGACCGGGGAGCTGTTTTTT.

The chain employs TRBV5-1 and TRBJ2-7; TRBD2 agrees at 11 bases. CDR1 and CDR2 (germline): SGHRS, YFSETQ. The trim removed 2 bases at V and 4 bases at J, leaving 5 bases unmatched. The CDR3 consists of 15 residues. The CDR3 DNA reads as TGCGCCAGCAGCTTTATAGCGGGAGGGCTGTACGAGCAGTACTTC. Translating it yields CASSFIAGGLYEQYF.

This clone has more than one count but fewer than ten. The chain links TRBV28 to TRBJ1-2; possible D gene TRBD1, 5 bases. This CDR3 is 15 amino acids long. Germline V gives CDR1 MDHEN, CDR2 SYDVKM. Trimming cost V 3 bases and J 1 base, with 12 bases left between them. Here the CDR3 reads CASSFGGGDNYGYTF. CDR3 nucleotides: TGTGCCAGCAGTTTTGGGGGAGGTGATAACTATGGCTACACCTTC.

The chain links TRBV6-5 to TRBJ1-3; a possible D gene is TRBD1 (5 bases). The germline CDR1 and CDR2 sequences are MNHEY and SVGAGI. V gave up 7 bases and J gave up 3 bases, with 16 bases separating them. The CDR3 runs to 15 residues. This CDR3 is CASTWGSLIGNTIYF. Written as DNA, the CDR3 is TGTGCCAGCACTTGGGGCAGCCTCATTGGAAACACCATATATTTT.

The CDR3 here is CASSLPAGGGETQYF. CDR3 sequence (DNA): TGTGCCAGCAGTCTCCCCGCGGGAGGAGGAGAGACCCAGTACTTC. The rearrangement uses TRBV6-6 and TRBJ2-5; TRBD2 matches at 8 bases. Germline assignment: CDR1 MNHNY and CDR2 SVGAGI (reference sequence). Trimming removed 5 bases from V and 4 bases from J; junction bases left unmatched: 9. The CDR3 is 15 amino acids.

The chain is built from TRBV6-2 or TRBV6-3 and TRBJ2-7; D is possibly TRBD2 (6 bases). This CDR3 spans 14 amino acids. V was shortened by 2 bases and J by 5 bases, with 13 bases between the two germline ends. From germline, CDR1 is MNHEY and CDR2 SVGEGT. The CDR3 DNA follows: TGTGCCAGCAGTTACGGCGGGATCTTTGACGAGCAGTACTTC. This sequence encodes CASSYGGIFDEQYF.

The genes are TRBV30 and TRBJ1-2; 8 nucleotides line up with TRBD1. In germline, CDR1 is GTSNPN, CDR2 SVGIG (reference sequence). The CDR3 consists of 15 residues. Unmatched junction bases numbered 13, after V lost 1 base and J lost 9 bases. The CDR3 loop is CAWSGIGDRGGSYTF. CDR3 bases: TGTGCCTGGAGTGGGATTGGAGACAGGGGAGGGAGCTACACCTTC. Based on the CDR3 plus reference TRBV30 and TRBJ1-2, the full variable domain is SQTIHQWPATLVQPVGSPLSLECTVEGTSNPNLYWYRQAAGRGLQLLFYSVGIGQISSEVPQNLSASRPQDRQFILSSKKLLLSDSGFYLCAWSGIGDRGGSYTFGSGTRLTVV.

CDR3 region: CASSLVGGNQPQHF. In nucleotides, the CDR3 is TGTGCCAGCAGCTTGGTCGGGGGGAATCAGCCCCAGCATTTT. The V gene is TRBV5-6, the J gene TRBJ1-5; a possible D gene is TRBD1 (5 bases). Germline values: CDR1 SGHDT, CDR2 YYEEEE. Trimming took off 0 bases at V and 4 bases at J, with 8 bases between the two ends. The CDR3 is made up of 14 amino acids.

This chain connects TRBV7-9 to TRBJ2-5, with TRBD2 matching over 12 bases. This CDR3 spans 16 amino acids. CDR1 and CDR2 from the germline V gene are SEHNR and FQNEAQ (reference sequence). With 2 bases clipped from V and 5 bases from J, the junction kept 6 bases outside the gene matches. DNA of the CDR3: TGTGCCAGCAGCTTATCACTAGCGGGGGGCGGGGAGACCCAGTACTTC. Translated: CASSLSLAGGGETQYF.

The chain recombines TRBV12-3 or TRBV12-4 with TRBJ1-1; D is unclear. V lost 3 bases and J 7 bases, leaving 6 bases between the germline ends. This CDR3 contains 11 residues. The CDR3 is CASSLYSEAFF. CDR3 sequence (DNA): TGTGCCAGCAGTTTGTACAGTGAAGCTTTCTTT.

This clone was picked up one time. Other DNA variants within this sample encode the same CDR3. The chain is built from TRBV14 and TRBJ1-1; possible D gene TRBD1, 5 bases. Germline V gives CDR1 SGHDN, CDR2 FVKESK. This CDR3 has 13 residues. Trimming pared 5 bases from V and 1 base from J, leaving 8 bases between. This CDR3 reads CASSSGGNTEAFF. In DNA form, the CDR3 reads TGTGCCAGCAGCAGCGGGGGGAACACTGAAGCTTTCTTT.